The next 12 T cell receptor beta chains were all read from a single sample in a study of OX40 agonist ivuxolimab in advanced cancers. Some clones are missing from TCRdb's copy, which holds only in-frame ones; the method was immunoSEQ multiplex PCR. The sample has 30,000 to 40,000 clones; around 89% are singletons. Material: CD4+ or CD8+ T cells sorted from blood, obtained in a trial of the OX40 agonist ivuxolimab. These receptor sequences come from an adult with an advanced solid tumor such as melanoma, head and neck, liver or kidney cancer.

V and J are TRBV11-2 and TRBJ2-7, with no clear D. This CDR3 contains 11 residues. Germline-derived CDR1 and CDR2 are SGHAT and FQNNGV. V gave up 6 bases and J gave up 9 bases, with 12 bases separating them. CDR3 loop: CASSSDRGQYF. The CDR3 DNA follows: TGTGCCAGCAGTTCCGATAGAGGGCAGTACTTC.

The rearrangement joins TRBV25-1 to TRBJ2-3, with TRBD1 matching over 8 bases. J was trimmed by 5 bases and V by 3 bases; bases with no gene match: 13. Germline V gene data show CDR1 as MGHDK and CDR2 as SYGVNS. CDR3 size: 17 residues. CDR3 sequence reads: CASSDLPNRGWGDTQYF. CDR3 in DNA: TGTGCCAGCAGTGATCTCCCCAACAGGGGGTGGGGAGATACGCAGTATTTT.

The rearrangement links TRBV13 to TRBJ2-7; possible D gene TRBD2, 5 bases. CDR3 length: 14 amino acids. V gave up 3 bases and J gave up 0 bases, with 9 bases separating them. In germline, CDR1 is PRHDT, CDR2 FYEKMQ (reference sequence). The CDR3 sequence: CASSLRAGSYEQYF. DNA for the CDR3: TGTGCCAGCAGCTTGAGGGCAGGCTCCTACGAGCAGTACTTC. Using reference TRBV13 and TRBJ2-7 for the parts outside the CDR3, the full variable domain is AAGVIQSPRHLIKEKRETATLKCYPIPRHDTVYWYQQGPGQDPQFLISFYEKMQSDKGSIPDRFSAQQFSDYHSELNMSSLELGDSALYFCASSLRAGSYEQYFGPGTRLTVT.

This clone occurred once. The J gene is TRBJ2-3, the V gene TRBV19, with D tentatively TRBD1 (6 bases). V lost 5 bases, J lost 3 bases, and 12 bases lay in between. In germline, CDR1 is LNHDA, CDR2 SQIVND (reference sequence). This CDR3 is built from 14 residues. CDR3 DNA sequence: TGTGCCAGTAGTGCCGCAGGGGATACAGATACGCAGTATTTT. Translation gives CASSAAGDTDTQYF.

As for this clone: One end of the junction is discordant with germline, which a read error may explain. The rearrangement joins TRBV7-7 to TRBJ2-2; no reliable D call. The CDR3 loop spans 16 amino acids. CDR1 and CDR2 from the germline V gene are SSHAT and FNYEAQ (reference sequence). Here the CDR3 DNA reads TGTGCTAGCAGCTTAAATCCCCCTCCCTTCACCGGGGAGCTGTTTTTT. Translated: CASSLNPPPFTGELFF.

This sequence joins TRBV18 and TRBJ2-7; D is unclear. There are 13 residues in the CDR3. CDR1 KGHSH and CDR2 LQKENI come from the germline V gene. Trimming cost V 0 bases and J 1 base, with 4 bases left between them. CDR3 amino acids: CASSPPPSYEQYF. The CDR3 DNA sequence: TGTGCCAGCTCACCACCGCCGTCCTACGAGCAGTACTTC.

The CDR3 nucleotides are TGTGCCAGCAGCTTAGACCCGGGGAGCTCTGGAAACACCATATATTTT. Translation gives CASSLDPGSSGNTIYF. The gene calls are TRBV11-2 and TRBJ1-3; no firm D call. This CDR3 is 16 amino acids long. The V end was cut by 0 bases, the J end by 0 bases, with 9 bases between. Germline V gives CDR1 SGHAT, CDR2 FQNNGV.

This clone was counted once. This CDR3 is CASSLDWELETQYF. The CDR3 nucleotides are TGTGCCAGCAGCTTAGACTGGGAATTAGAGACCCAGTACTTC. The chain joins TRBV7-8 to TRBJ2-5; no clear D gene. Trimming took off 1 base at V and 4 bases at J, with 10 bases between the two ends. The CDR3 runs to 14 residues. Germline V gene sequence: CDR1 SGHVS, CDR2 FQNEAQ.

This chain links TRBV27 with TRBJ2-5, with TRBD2 matching 11 bases. V was pared by 5 bases and J by 5 bases, with 13 bases of the junction left unmatched. The CDR3 sequence is 17 residues long. Germline V gene sequence: CDR1 MNHEY, CDR2 SMNVEV (reference sequence). CDR3 sequence reads: CASSLGVAGGPRETQYF. The CDR3, as DNA: TGTGCCAGCAGTCTTGGGGTAGCGGGGGGGCCTAGGGAGACCCAGTACTTC.

This rearrangement joins TRBV6-5 to TRBJ2-7, with D perhaps assigned TRBD1 or TRBD2 (5 bases each). This CDR3 spans 15 amino acids. V was cut by 7 bases and J by 7 bases, with 23 bases left in between. CDR1 and CDR2 (germline): MNHEY, SVGAGI. The CDR3 DNA is TGTGCCAGCATTAACCTCCGGGACGCCACGGGTGAGCAGTACTTC. Protein: CASINLRDATGEQYF.

This rearrangement joins TRBV6-5 to TRBJ2-5; a weak D match, TRBD2 (7 bases). Germline CDR1 reads MNHEY; CDR2 reads SVGAGI. V lost 6 bases and J lost 5, with 19 bases in between. This CDR3 is 15 amino acids long. Here the CDR3 reads CASSLALRGGETQYF. CDR3 nucleotide sequence: TGTGCCAGCAGCCTTGCCCTAAGGGGGGGGGAGACCCAGTACTTC.

As to this clone: This likely comes from a read error, as the CDR3 has no conserved phenylalanine or tryptophan at its end. This rearrangement joins TRBV7-9 to TRBJ1-1; D possibly corresponds to TRBD1 (6 bases). CDR1 SEHNR and CDR2 FQNEAQ come from the germline V gene (reference sequence). This CDR3 comprises 12 residues. Trimming cost V 11 bases and J 7 bases, with 17 bases left between them. The CDR3 DNA is TGTGCCCTCGGAGGGGGAAGGGTTGAAGCTTTCCTT. It yields the protein CALGGGRVEAFL.